The T cell receptor (beta chain) under discussion was sequenced for a study of blood T cell repertoires in COVID-19. Study context: Sample material is recorded as cDNA or gDNA derived from T cells, B-cell-depleted T cells, or PBMCs.

Methods used by the authors: Reference gene primer amplification yielded estimated nucleated cell counts. TCRdb's copy holds only in-frame clones and misses some; the assay was immunoSEQ multiplex PCR. V and J calls and clone size follow that table, whereas D and trimming were derived from the DNA. The table lists about 130,000 clones, around 85% of them singletons. CDR1 is SGHNT and CDR2 is YYREEE in the germline V gene (reference sequence). The CDR3 is made up of 14 amino acids. Trimming took 7 bases from V and 1 from J, leaving 14 bases between them. What was sequenced was peripheral blood. V and J are TRBV5-4 and TRBJ2-5; D possibly corresponds to TRBD2 (6 bases). The origin of this receptor is a woman over 75 with COVID-19, enrolled during active disease. This CDR3 is CASGQVGGQETQYF. CDR3 sequence (DNA): TGTGCCAGCGGGCAGGTGGGGGGCCAAGAGACCCAGTACTTC.